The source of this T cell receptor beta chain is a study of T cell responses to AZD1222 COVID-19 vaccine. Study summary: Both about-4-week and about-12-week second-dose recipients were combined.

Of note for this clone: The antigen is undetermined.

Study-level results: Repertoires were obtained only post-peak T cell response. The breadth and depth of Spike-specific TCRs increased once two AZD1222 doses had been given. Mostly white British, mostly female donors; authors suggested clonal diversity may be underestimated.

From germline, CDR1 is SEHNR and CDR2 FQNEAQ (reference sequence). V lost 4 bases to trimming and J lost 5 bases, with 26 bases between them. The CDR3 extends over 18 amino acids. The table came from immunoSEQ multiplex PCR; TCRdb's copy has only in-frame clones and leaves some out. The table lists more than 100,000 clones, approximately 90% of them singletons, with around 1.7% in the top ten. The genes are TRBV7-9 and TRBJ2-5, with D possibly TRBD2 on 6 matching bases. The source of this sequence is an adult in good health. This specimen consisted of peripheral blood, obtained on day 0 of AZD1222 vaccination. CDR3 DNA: TGTGCCAGCAGCTCCGTTCTAGCGAACAGTTTAGAGGGGGAGACCCAGTACTTC. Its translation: CASSSVLANSLEGETQYF.